The next 20 T cell receptor beta chains were all read from a single sample in a study of T cells in Graves' hyperthyroidism and ophthalmopathy. Using RNA transcripts as the source, TCR beta CDR3 regions were amplified. The TCR CDR3 was amplified in a first-round RT-PCR using the HTBI primer set. TCRdb re-called the multiplex PCR reads with MiXCR, one entry per CDR3 protein. The data contain about 600,000 distinct CDR3 sequences, about 14% of them seen just once; the ten biggest clones take up approximately 12%. The specimen was blood. These receptors were collected from a woman between 50 and 59 years old with Graves' ophthalmopathy.

The rearrangement links TRBV20-1 to TRBJ2-1; no firm D call. The CDR3 is made up of 17 amino acids. The V and J ends lost 3 bases and 3 bases respectively, with 21 bases between them. Germline V lookup: CDR1 DFQATT, CDR2 SNEGSKA (reference sequence). This chain's CDR3 is CSASPYNTLSIYNEQFF. The CDR3 nucleotides read TGCAGTGCTAGTCCTTACAATACCTTGTCTATCTACAATGAGCAGTTCTTC.

The rearrangement links TRBV15 to TRBJ1-4; 10 bases fit TRBD1. Germline CDR1 LNHNV, CDR2 YYDKDF (reference sequence). V was clipped by 4 bases and J by 1 base; unmatched bases: 9. The CDR3 covers 18 residues. The CDR3 DNA reads as TGTGCCACCAGCAAGAGTTGGACAGGGGGGTTAACTAATGAAAAACTGTTTTTT. Translated, it gives CATSKSWTGGLTNEKLFF.

The chain has TRBV13 and TRBJ1-2, with a possible D match to TRBD1 (5 bases). The CDR3 runs to 15 residues. CDR1 is PRHDT, CDR2 FYEKMQ, per germline (reference sequence). Trimming shortened V by 5 bases and J by 2 bases, and 15 bases separated the two germline ends. The CDR3 nucleotides are TGTGCCAGCAGCCCCCGACGGGGGAACAACTATGGCTACACCTTC. It yields the protein CASSPRRGNNYGYTF.

This clonotype was observed at least ten times. The chain combines TRBV6-1 with TRBJ1-6; no definite D call. The CDR3 spans 13 residues. Germline V gene sequence: CDR1 MNHNS, CDR2 SASEGT. Trimming took off 0 bases at V and 7 bases at J, with 4 bases between the two ends. CDR3 sequence reads: CASSEAPNSPLHF. CDR3 nucleotides: TGTGCCAGCAGTGAAGCGCCCAATTCACCCCTCCACTTT.

In this sample, this clonotype turned up a few times. The chain employs TRBV19 and TRBJ2-7; 12 bases are a match to TRBD1. CDR1 is LNHDA, CDR2 SQIVND, per germline (reference sequence). After removal of 5 bases from V and 7 bases from J, the junction contained 9 bases not matched to a gene. CDR3 length: 15 residues. As DNA, the CDR3 is TGTGCCAGTAGTCGCCGGGACAGGGGGCTATTGGAGCAGTACTTC. Translation gives CASSRRDRGLLEQYF.

A few counts support this clonotype. The chain links TRBV19 to TRBJ2-7; TRBD1 matches 8 bases. The CDR3 extends over 15 amino acids. J gave up 0 bases and V 4 bases, and 5 bases lay outside the gene matches. Germline assignment: CDR1 LNHDA and CDR2 SQIVND (reference sequence). CDR3 coding DNA: TGTGCCAGTAGTAGCCAGGGGGCCCACTCCTACGAGCAGTACTTC. Encoded protein: CASSSQGAHSYEQYF.

Many counts were recorded for this clonotype. The rearrangement uses TRBV5-6 and TRBJ2-3; D is uncertain. This CDR3 is built from 13 residues. The ends were cut back, 3 bases at V and 4 bases at J, with 9 bases in the middle. CDR1 and CDR2 from the germline V gene are SGHDT and YYEEEE. The CDR3 reads CASSSGPPDTQYF. The CDR3 DNA reads as TGTGCCAGCAGCTCGGGCCCCCCAGATACGCAGTATTTT.

In this sample, this clonotype turned up a few times. The V call is TRBV28, the J call TRBJ1-6; the match to TRBD1 covers 8 bases. This CDR3 spans 18 amino acids. The J segment lost 7 bases and the V segment lost 6 bases, leaving 17 bases of the junction unmatched. Germline assignment: CDR1 MDHEN and CDR2 SYDVKM. This chain's CDR3 is CASRRRLGTGGTNSPLHF. CDR3 sequence (DNA): TGTGCCAGCAGGAGACGTTTGGGTACAGGGGGAACGAATTCACCCCTCCACTTT.

The chain employs TRBV27 and TRBJ1-6, with D possibly being TRBD1 (5 bases). Germline CDR1 and CDR2: MNHEY and SMNVEV (reference sequence). The CDR3 has 13 amino acids. V was clipped by 7 bases and J by 9 bases, with 13 bases between them. The CDR3 nucleotides are TGTGCCAGCACCGAGGGACTTTTTTCACCCCTCCACTTT. Translation: CASTEGLFSPLHF.

This clonotype occurred a few times. V and J are TRBV10-2 and TRBJ1-1; 7 bases match TRBD1. The CDR3 extends over 13 amino acids. The V gene's germline CDR1 is WSHSY and CDR2 SAAADI. Trimming cost V 9 bases and J 1 base; bases outside gene matches: 5. The DNA of the CDR3 is TGCGCCAGTACAGGGGCTGCGAACACTGAAGCTTTCTTT. Translation gives CASTGAANTEAFF.

This clonotype appeared a few times. This chain joins TRBV5-1 and TRBJ2-3; D not certain. The germline gives CDR1 SGHRS, CDR2 YFSETQ. The CDR3 runs to 16 residues. Trimming took off 0 bases at V and 2 bases at J, with 13 bases between the two ends. The CDR3 loop is CASSLGQTVNTDTQYF. CDR3 coding DNA: TGCGCCAGCAGCTTGGGTCAAACCGTGAACACAGATACGCAGTATTTT.

The rearrangement uses TRBV2 and TRBJ2-7, with D tentatively TRBD2 (5 bases). This CDR3 region has 12 residues. In germline, CDR1 is SNHLY, CDR2 FYNNEI. Trimming took 7 bases from V and 3 from J, leaving 10 bases between them. DNA of the CDR3: TGTGCCAGCATCGGGGTTTACTACGAGCAGTACTTC. This codes for CASIGVYYEQYF.

This clonotype was observed at least ten times. V and J are TRBV6-2 or TRBV6-3 and TRBJ2-5; TRBD2 matches 10 bases. This CDR3 has 14 amino acids. Germline trimming cut 5 bases from V and 4 bases from J; bases unmatched to any gene: 4. Germline-derived CDR1 and CDR2 are MNHEY and SVGEGT. The CDR3 loop reads CASSPLAGVETQYF. The CDR3 bases are TGTGCCAGCAGTCCTCTAGCGGGAGTAGAGACCCAGTACTTC.

The CDR3 DNA follows: TGTGCCAGCACCTCGGCTCTCATTAGCTCCTACGAGCAGTACTTC. It codes for CASTSALISSYEQYF. The J gene is TRBJ2-7, the V gene TRBV28; D is uncertain. V was pared by 7 bases and J by 0 bases, with 16 bases between. CDR3 size: 15 residues. Germline V CDR1 and CDR2: MDHEN, SYDVKM.

This clonotype was found once. This sequence joins TRBV30 and TRBJ2-3; no clear D gene. Germline lookup yields CDR1 GTSNPN and CDR2 SVGIG (reference sequence). Trimming removed 0 bases from V and 8 bases from J, with 6 bases in between. CDR3 length: 11 amino acids. Here the CDR3 reads CAWSVLFTQYF. The CDR3 nucleotides are TGTGCCTGGAGTGTACTTTTTACGCAGTATTTT.

This clonotype occurred a few times. J is TRBJ2-2 and V is TRBV24-1; TRBD1 aligns across 7 bases. CDR1 and CDR2 from the germline V gene are KGHDR and SFDVKD. V lost 6 bases to trimming and J lost 2 bases; unmatched junction nucleotides: 17. The length of the CDR3 is 19 residues. In DNA, the CDR3 is TGTGCCACCAGTATTGGCCGGGACAGCCTCCTCCGCAACACCGGGGAGCTGTTTTTT. Amino acids: CATSIGRDSLLRNTGELFF.

This clonotype was counted many times. V is TRBV4-3 and J is TRBJ1-2, with a weak D call TRBD1 (5 bases). The CDR3 totals 13 residues. Germline values: CDR1 LGHNA, CDR2 YSLEER. The V and J ends lost 0 bases and 6 bases respectively, with 8 bases between them. The CDR3 is CASSQDPGNGYTF. Here the CDR3 DNA reads TGCGCCAGCAGCCAAGATCCAGGGAATGGCTACACCTTC.

There are many counts of this clonotype. This chain connects TRBV20-1 to TRBJ1-4; tentatively, D is TRBD1 (5 bases). Germline CDR1 and CDR2: DFQATT and SNEGSKA (reference sequence). V was cut by 0 bases and J by 6 bases, with 17 bases left in between. The CDR3 spans 16 residues. CDR3 protein: CSARDNSGPLYEKLFF. The CDR3 DNA reads as TGCAGTGCTAGAGATAACTCAGGGCCTCTATATGAAAAACTGTTTTTT.

This clonotype was picked up many times. The rearrangement uses TRBV7-9 and TRBJ1-1; 7 bases map to TRBD1. Germline CDR1 SEHNR, CDR2 FQNEAQ (reference sequence). The trim removed 5 bases at V and 8 bases at J, leaving 8 bases unmatched. This CDR3 contains 13 residues. This CDR3 reads CASSLALGQEAFF. CDR3 nucleotide sequence: TGTGCCAGCAGCCTCGCATTGGGACAGGAAGCTTTCTTT.

Ten or more counts support this clonotype. CDR3 nucleotides: TGTGCCAGCAGCCAAGTTTTCACGATAATGCAGGGGAATCAAGAGACCCAGTACTTC. Translating it yields CASSQVFTIMQGNQETQYF. The V call is TRBV3-1, the J call TRBJ2-5; D possibly corresponds to TRBD1 (6 bases). V lost 1 base to trimming and J lost 2 bases, with 23 bases between them. The CDR3 contains 19 residues. Germline CDR1 and CDR2: LGHDT and YNNKEL (reference sequence).